These T cell receptor beta chains were read from a single sample in a study of T cell responses to AZD1222 COVID-19 vaccine. Clones were read by immunoSEQ multiplex PCR, and TCRdb kept only the in-frame ones, dropping some. The table records roughly 100,000 clones, 82% of them present only once. The material was peripheral blood, obtained on day 0 of AZD1222 vaccination. The receptors were sampled from an adult in good health. Both conserved end residues are part of each CDR3. Fields, in order: clone size, V gene, J gene, D gene, CDR3 protein, CDR3 DNA. A D gene is named only where the DNA matches it firmly. Size is stated for part of the rows, as once, few or many counts, or as a class when the clone is expanded.

size: NA
V: TRBV7-9
J: TRBJ1-4
D: TRBD1
CDR3: CASSGRTGGEANEKLFF
DNA: TGTGCCAGCAGCGGCCGGACAGGGGGCGAGGCTAATGAAAAACTGTTTTTT

size: NA
V: TRBV7-8
J: TRBJ1-2
D: NA
CDR3: CASSPGIRKWTDYGYTF
DNA: TGTGCCAGCAGCCCCGGGATCCGCAAATGGACTGACTATGGCTACACCTTC

size: NA
V: TRBV14
J: TRBJ2-7
D: TRBD1
CDR3: CASSQAIPSQGGYEQYF
DNA: TGTGCCAGCAGCCAAGCCATCCCTTCACAGGGGGGCTACGAGCAGTACTTC

size: NA
V: TRBV7-9
J: TRBJ1-1
D: NA
CDR3: CASSPTSQGWRENTEAFF
DNA: TGTGCCAGCAGCCCAACATCGCAGGGCTGGCGAGAAAACACTGAAGCTTTCTTT

size: NA
V: TRBV19
J: TRBJ1-1
D: NA
CDR3: CASRDLLSGTEAFF
DNA: TGTGCCAGCCGGGACCTCCTCTCAGGCACTGAAGCTTTCTTT

size: NA
V: TRBV6-2/TRBV6-3
J: TRBJ2-7
D: NA
CDR3: CASSAGAWYEQYF
DNA: TGTGCCAGCAGTGCTGGGGCGTGGTACGAGCAGTACTTC

size: NA
V: TRBV6-5
J: TRBJ1-1
D: NA
CDR3: CASSYRGVEAFF
DNA: TGTGCCAGCAGTTACCGGGGGGTAGAAGCTTTCTTT

size: NA
V: TRBV18
J: TRBJ1-3
D: NA
CDR3: CASSGDSGNTIYF
DNA: TGTGCCAGCTCAGGGGACTCTGGAAACACCATATATTTT

size: once
V: TRBV12-5
J: TRBJ2-5
D: TRBD1
CDR3: CASGQGTAQTETQYF
DNA: TGTGCTAGTGGTCAAGGGACAGCCCAGACCGAGACCCAGTACTTC

size: NA
V: TRBV29-1
J: TRBJ2-1
D: TRBD1
CDR3: CSVQTGTGIWEQFF
DNA: TGCAGCGTTCAGACCGGGACAGGGATATGGGAGCAGTTCTTC

size: few
V: TRBV5-5
J: TRBJ2-3
D: NA
CDR3: CASSLDRADTQYF
DNA: TGTGCCAGCAGCTTGGACAGAGCAGATACGCAGTATTTT

size: NA
V: TRBV3-1/TRBV3-2
J: TRBJ2-7
D: NA
CDR3: CASSQVGPYEQYF
DNA: TGTGCCAGCAGCCAAGTAGGGCCCTACGAGCAGTACTTC

size: few
V: TRBV4-2
J: TRBJ1-2
D: TRBD1
CDR3: CASSQETGGATNYGYTF
DNA: TGTGCCAGCAGCCAAGAGACAGGGGGCGCGACGAACTATGGCTACACCTTC

size: once
V: TRBV20-1
J: TRBJ2-5
D: NA
CDR3: CSASVETQYF
DNA: TGCAGTGCTAGCGTGGAGACCCAGTACTTC

size: NA
V: TRBV3-1/TRBV3-2
J: TRBJ1-6
D: NA
CDR3: CASSQGGARDSPLHF
DNA: TGTGCCAGCAGCCAAGGTGGGGCTCGGGATTCACCCCTCCACTTT

size: NA
V: TRBV11-2
J: TRBJ1-2
D: NA
CDR3: CASRNPGEGFSSGYTF
DNA: TGTGCCAGCAGAAATCCCGGAGAAGGGTTCTCTAGTGGCTACACCTTC

size: NA
V: TRBV18
J: TRBJ1-6
D: NA
CDR3: CASSPSFSYNSPLHF
DNA: TGTGCCAGCTCACCCAGTTTTTCCTATAATTCACCCCTCCACTTT

size: NA
V: TRBV5-1
J: TRBJ1-1
D: NA
CDR3: CASSLVVQVANTEAFF
DNA: TGCGCCAGCAGCTTGGTAGTACAGGTTGCGAACACTGAAGCTTTCTTT

size: NA
V: TRBV12-2
J: TRBJ1-2
D: NA
CDR3: CASRFSGRRARVSLYGYTF
DNA: TGTGCAAGTCGCTTTTCGGGCCGTCGGGCCAGGGTTTCCCTCTATGGCTACACCTTC

size: NA
V: TRBV6-1
J: TRBJ1-5
D: NA
CDR3: CASSECRRGGCNQPQHF
DNA: TGTGCCAGCAGTGAGTGTCGCCGGGGGGGTTGCAATCAGCCCCAGCATTTT

size: NA
V: TRBV19
J: TRBJ1-5
D: NA
CDR3: CASSISGPSNQPQHF
DNA: TGTGCCAGTAGTATTTCGGGTCCCAGCAATCAGCCCCAGCATTTT

size: NA
V: TRBV7-6
J: TRBJ2-7
D: NA
CDR3: CASSLGGEGHEQYF
DNA: TGTGCCAGCAGTTTAGGAGGAGAGGGACACGAGCAGTACTTC

size: NA
V: TRBV30
J: TRBJ1-1
D: TRBD1
CDR3: CAWSEDRGRNTEAFF
DNA: TGTGCCTGGAGTGAAGACAGGGGGCGGAACACTGAAGCTTTCTTT

size: medium-sized
V: TRBV3-1/TRBV3-2
J: TRBJ1-1
D: NA
CDR3: CASSPMGRANTEAFF
DNA: TGTGCCAGCAGCCCCATGGGCCGGGCGAACACTGAAGCTTTCTTT

size: NA
V: TRBV10-2
J: TRBJ1-5
D: NA
CDR3: CASRGGSSNQPQHF
DNA: TGCGCCAGCAGGGGGGGTAGTAGCAATCAGCCCCAGCATTTT

size: NA
V: TRBV9
J: TRBJ2-3
D: TRBD1
CDR3: CASRPDRGSTDTQYF
DNA: TGTGCCAGCCGACCAGACAGGGGAAGCACAGATACGCAGTATTTT

size: NA
V: TRBV4-1
J: TRBJ1-3
D: NA
CDR3: CASSQEDSSGNTIYF
DNA: TGCGCCAGCAGCCAAGAGGACAGCTCTGGAAACACCATATATTTT

size: NA
V: TRBV6-1
J: TRBJ2-5
D: NA
CDR3: CASSEALRIGETQYF
DNA: TGTGCCAGCAGTGAAGCGCTGCGGATCGGGGAGACCCAGTACTTC

size: NA
V: TRBV7-9
J: TRBJ1-1
D: NA
CDR3: CASSLAAGMTFF
DNA: TGTGCCAGCAGCTTAGCGGCAGGGATGACTTTCTTT

size: NA
V: TRBV6-4
J: TRBJ1-1
D: TRBD1
CDR3: CASRRDSLMNTEAFF
DNA: TGTGCCAGCCGGAGGGACAGTCTCATGAACACTGAAGCTTTCTTT

size: few
V: TRBV5-4
J: TRBJ2-5
D: TRBD1
CDR3: CASSLGGRGLETQYF
DNA: TGTGCCAGCAGCTTGGGCGGCAGGGGGTTGGAGACCCAGTACTTC

size: once
V: TRBV14
J: TRBJ2-2
D: NA
CDR3: CASSQTLHTGELFF
DNA: TGTGCCAGCAGCCAGACGTTACACACCGGGGAGCTGTTTTTT

size: NA
V: TRBV7-2
J: TRBJ2-3
D: NA
CDR3: CASSFLSDTQYF
DNA: TGTGCCAGCAGCTTCCTCTCAGATACGCAGTATTTT

size: NA
V: TRBV10-3
J: TRBJ1-5
D: NA
CDR3: CAISEGQGLQPQHF
DNA: TGTGCCATCAGTGAGGGGCAGGGTTTGCAGCCCCAGCATTTT

size: once
V: TRBV5-1
J: TRBJ1-1
D: NA
CDR3: CASSLLGGWNTEAFF
DNA: TGCGCCAGCAGCTTGTTGGGGGGATGGAACACTGAAGCTTTCTTT

size: once
V: TRBV7-9
J: TRBJ1-6
D: NA
CDR3: CASSGSRTLHF
DNA: TGTGCCAGCAGCGGATCTAGAACCCTCCACTTT

size: NA
V: TRBV19
J: TRBJ1-2
D: TRBD1
CDR3: CASRDDRGNVYGYTF
DNA: TGTGCCAGTAGGGACGACAGGGGCAATGTTTATGGCTACACCTTC

size: many
V: TRBV11-3
J: TRBJ2-2
D: NA
CDR3: CASSSGTGSFRELFF
DNA: TGTGCCAGCAGTTCCGGGACTGGGTCCTTTCGGGAGCTGTTTTTT

size: NA
V: TRBV4-1
J: TRBJ1-4
D: NA
CDR3: CASSQGVGFNEKLFF
DNA: TGCGCCAGCAGCCAAGGCGTGGGGTTTAATGAAAAACTGTTTTTT

size: NA
V: TRBV7-2
J: TRBJ1-4
D: NA
CDR3: CASQEGPNEKLFF
DNA: TGTGCCAGCCAGGAGGGTCCCAATGAAAAACTGTTTTTT

size: NA
V: TRBV29-1
J: TRBJ1-3
D: TRBD1
CDR3: CSAGTGGNTIYF
DNA: TGCAGCGCTGGGACAGGGGGCAACACCATATATTTT

size: NA
V: TRBV6-5
J: TRBJ1-4
D: NA
CDR3: CASSGPSTNEKLFF
DNA: TGTGCCAGCAGCGGTCCCTCAACTAATGAAAAACTGTTTTTT

size: NA
V: TRBV6-5
J: TRBJ1-5
D: TRBD1
CDR3: CASTRDRGNQPQHF
DNA: TGTGCCTCAACGCGGGACAGGGGCAATCAGCCCCAGCATTTT

size: NA
V: TRBV29-1
J: TRBJ2-5
D: NA
CDR3: CSVGGGVGETQYF
DNA: TGCAGCGTCGGGGGTGGGGTAGGAGAGACCCAGTACTTC

size: NA
V: TRBV5-1
J: TRBJ1-4
D: NA
CDR3: CASSLDTGDEKLFF
DNA: TGCGCCAGCAGCTTGGACACTGGTGATGAAAAACTGTTTTTT

size: once
V: TRBV18
J: TRBJ1-3
D: NA
CDR3: CASSPGDSGNTIYF
DNA: TGTGCCAGCTCACCAGGGGATTCTGGAAACACCATATATTTT

size: NA
V: TRBV30
J: TRBJ2-1
D: NA
CDR3: CAWEYNEQFF
DNA: TGTGCCTGGGAATACAATGAGCAGTTCTTC

size: NA
V: TRBV9
J: TRBJ2-7
D: TRBD2
CDR3: CASSVGVGRGEYEQYF
DNA: TGTGCCAGCAGCGTAGGGGTTGGGAGGGGCGAATACGAGCAGTACTTC

size: NA
V: TRBV7-2
J: TRBJ2-1
D: NA
CDR3: CASSFFDEQFF
DNA: TGTGCCAGCAGCTTTTTCGATGAGCAGTTCTTC

size: NA
V: TRBV5-1
J: TRBJ2-3
D: TRBD1
CDR3: CASSLATGGRGTDTQYF
DNA: TGCGCCAGCAGCTTGGCCACAGGGGGCCGAGGCACAGATACGCAGTATTTT